This T cell receptor beta chain was captured in a study of post-analysis software for immune sequencing data. The germline CDR1 and CDR2 sequences are SGHDN and FVKESK. The CDR3 runs to 16 residues. The V end lost 1 base, the J end lost 0 bases, and 7 bases lay between the germline ends. Regarding the study as a whole: Relative to controls, patients had about 5 TRBV segments at higher frequency, with TRBV5-6, TRBV5-1 and TRBV20-1 among these.

This clonotype was seen a few times. Antigen: not known. Prepared libraries of TCR beta cDNA carried unique molecular identifiers. TCRdb re-called the PCR reads through MiXCR, storing one row per CDR3 protein. In the table there are under 200,000 distinct CDR3 sequences, approximately 28% of which are singletons. The sequenced material came from blood. The V and J genes are TRBV14 and TRBJ2-6; no clear D gene. The receptor was derived from a girl aged 2-17 years with multiple sclerosis. This CDR3 is CASSQGLHSGANVLTF. Written as DNA, the CDR3 is TGTGCCAGCAGCCAAGGTTTACACTCTGGGGCCAACGTCCTGACTTTC.